These 15 T cell receptor beta chains originate from one sample sequenced in a study of a mutant IDH1 vaccine in newly diagnosed glioma. Antigens of these TCRs are unknown. Sequencing was performed with immunoSEQ multiplex PCR; in TCRdb, only in-frame clones are kept and a portion is missing. The sample records tens of thousands of clones, 85% to 95% being singletons. Time point reported: week 35, safety follow-up. Every vaccine dose comprised 300 ug of mutant IDH1 20-mer peptide plus topical imiquimod. The material sequenced was PBMCs, taken from a glioma patient whose treatment included an IDH1 peptide vaccine. The source of these receptors is a man aged 45-65 years with glioma.

V and J are TRBV4-1 and TRBJ2-7, with TRBD2 as a possible D gene (6 bases). Trimming cost V 4 bases and J 5 bases, with 12 bases left between them. Looked up from germline, CDR1 is MGHRA and CDR2 is YSYEKL. This CDR3 region has 13 residues. The CDR3, as DNA: TGCGCCAGCAGCCTAGTCGGGGGTGACGAGCAGTACTTC. Protein sequence: CASSLVGGDEQYF.

This sequence joins TRBV6-1 and TRBJ2-7, with 7 bases lining up with TRBD1. Germline values: CDR1 MNHNS, CDR2 SASEGT. CDR3 length: 18 residues. The V segment lost 3 bases and the J segment 0 bases; nucleotides outside the gene matches: 14. CDR3 loop: CASSDRLGRGSSSYEQYF. The CDR3 nucleotides are TGTGCCAGCAGTGACAGGTTGGGCAGGGGGTCCAGCTCCTACGAGCAGTACTTC.

This chain connects TRBV5-1 to TRBJ2-2, with 11 bases identical to TRBD1. The germline V gene has CDR1 SGHRS and CDR2 YFSETQ. The CDR3 loop spans 14 amino acids. The V and J ends lost 4 bases and 6 bases, in that order; junction bases with no gene match: 2. The CDR3 DNA is TGCGCCAGCAGCCCGGGACAGGGGGCCGGGGAGCTGTTTTTT. Amino acid sequence: CASSPGQGAGELFF.

The gene calls are TRBV7-9 and TRBJ2-7; D gene unclear. Deletions cut 2 bases from V and 0 bases from J, with 8 bases between. Germline V gene data show CDR1 as SEHNR and CDR2 as FQNEAQ (reference sequence). The CDR3 runs 14 residues. CDR3 sequence (DNA): TGTGCCAGCAGCTTATCGCCAGGCTCCTACGAGCAGTACTTC. It specifies CASSLSPGSYEQYF.

The CDR3 spells CASSYGGSGVSYEQYF. The DNA for the CDR3 is TGTGCCAGCAGTTACGGTGGGTCAGGCGTCTCCTACGAGCAGTACTTC. V usage is TRBV6-5 and J usage is TRBJ2-7; no firm D call. V was shortened by 2 bases and J by 0 bases, with 14 bases between the two germline ends. In germline, CDR1 is MNHEY, CDR2 SVGAGI. CDR3 length: 16 residues.

The chain joins TRBV9 to TRBJ2-1; 9 bases agree with TRBD2. J lost 0 bases, V lost 2 bases, and 0 bases had no gene match. The germline gives CDR1 SGDLS, CDR2 YYNGEE. This CDR3 is built from 15 residues. Here the CDR3 reads CASSVSGSSYNEQFF. DNA of the CDR3: TGTGCCAGCAGCGTTAGCGGGAGCTCCTACAATGAGCAGTTCTTC.

This clone was detected once. The V call is TRBV5-1, the J call TRBJ2-5; possible D gene TRBD2, 6 bases. The ends were cut back, 0 bases at V and 4 bases at J, with 10 bases in the middle. Germline V gives CDR1 SGHRS, CDR2 YFSETQ. CDR3 length: 14 amino acids. This CDR3 reads CASSLGTTTETQYF. In nucleotides, the CDR3 is TGCGCCAGCAGCTTGGGGACTACCACAGAGACCCAGTACTTC.

V usage is TRBV5-5 and J usage is TRBJ2-2, with 10 bases identical to TRBD1. The CDR3 covers 15 residues. CDR1 is SGHKS and CDR2 is YYEKEE in the germline V gene (reference sequence). Trimming took 4 bases from V and 3 from J; bases not matched to a gene: 3. The CDR3 DNA reads TGTGCCAGCAGCGCCGGACAGGGGGACACCGGGGAGCTGTTTTTT. Translating gives CASSAGQGDTGELFF.

The chain joins TRBV27 to TRBJ1-1, with D maybe TRBD1 (6 bases). Germline CDR1 MNHEY, CDR2 SMNVEV (reference sequence). The CDR3 is 15 amino acids. V lost 5 bases to trimming and J lost 2 bases, with 15 bases between them. The CDR3 bases are TGTGCCAGCAGTCCCTCCGGACAGCCCAACACTGAAGCTTTCTTT. Its translation: CASSPSGQPNTEAFF.

The V call is TRBV10-3, the J call TRBJ1-1, with 8 bases identical to TRBD1. V lost 6 bases and J lost 1; bases outside the gene matches: 4. CDR3 length: 14 residues. Germline-derived CDR1 and CDR2 are ENHRY and SYGVKD. Here the CDR3 DNA reads TGTGCCATCAGGCCGGACAGGGAGAACACTGAAGCTTTCTTT. Translating gives CAIRPDRENTEAFF.

The CDR3 loop is CASSPPIGGRPSGANVLTF. CDR3 in DNA: TGTGCCAGCTCACCACCGATCGGGGGCCGCCCCTCTGGGGCCAACGTCCTGACTTTC. This chain uses TRBV18 with TRBJ2-6; D tentatively reads TRBD1 or TRBD2 (6 bases each). This CDR3 comprises 19 residues. Germline V lookup: CDR1 KGHSH, CDR2 LQKENI. Trimming stripped 0 bases from V and 0 bases from J, with 15 bases between.

CDR3 protein: CASRFQVGVSGANVLTF. DNA for the CDR3: TGTGCCAGCAGATTCCAGGTCGGGGTGTCTGGGGCCAACGTCCTGACTTTC. The V gene is TRBV5-4, the J gene TRBJ2-6, with a weak D call TRBD2 (5 bases). The CDR3 runs 17 residues. Deletions cut 5 bases from V and 1 base from J, with 16 bases between. Germline assignment: CDR1 SGHNT and CDR2 YYREEE (reference sequence).

The chain couples TRBV27 to TRBJ1-5; a possible D gene is TRBD1 (5 bases). Trimming pared 5 bases from V and 3 bases from J, leaving 14 bases between. The CDR3 has 15 residues. Germline V gene lookup returns CDR1 MNHEY and CDR2 SMNVEV (reference sequence). CDR3 region: CASSLNKGFNQPQHF. For the CDR3, the DNA is TGTGCCAGCAGTCTCAACAAGGGGTTCAATCAGCCCCAGCATTTT.

This rearrangement joins TRBV18 to TRBJ2-1; D possibly corresponds to TRBD2 (6 bases). Trimming cost V 2 bases and J 11 bases, with 22 bases left between them. The CDR3 runs to 16 residues. Germline loops: CDR1 KGHSH, CDR2 LQKENI. As DNA, the CDR3 is TGTGCCAGCTCACCAACCCTTGAGGAGGGCGGTCTGAAGCAGTTCTTC. The encoded protein is CASSPTLEEGGLKQFF.

The rearrangement links TRBV27 to TRBJ1-1; 7 bases line up with TRBD1. Losses at the gene ends were 6 bases for V and 1 base for J; bases not matched to a gene: 14. From germline, CDR1 is MNHEY and CDR2 SMNVEV (reference sequence). This CDR3 is 17 amino acids long. In DNA form, the CDR3 reads TGTGCCAGCAGAGGGGGCCAGTTTCGGACAGAGAACACTGAAGCTTTCTTT. Its protein is CASRGGQFRTENTEAFF.